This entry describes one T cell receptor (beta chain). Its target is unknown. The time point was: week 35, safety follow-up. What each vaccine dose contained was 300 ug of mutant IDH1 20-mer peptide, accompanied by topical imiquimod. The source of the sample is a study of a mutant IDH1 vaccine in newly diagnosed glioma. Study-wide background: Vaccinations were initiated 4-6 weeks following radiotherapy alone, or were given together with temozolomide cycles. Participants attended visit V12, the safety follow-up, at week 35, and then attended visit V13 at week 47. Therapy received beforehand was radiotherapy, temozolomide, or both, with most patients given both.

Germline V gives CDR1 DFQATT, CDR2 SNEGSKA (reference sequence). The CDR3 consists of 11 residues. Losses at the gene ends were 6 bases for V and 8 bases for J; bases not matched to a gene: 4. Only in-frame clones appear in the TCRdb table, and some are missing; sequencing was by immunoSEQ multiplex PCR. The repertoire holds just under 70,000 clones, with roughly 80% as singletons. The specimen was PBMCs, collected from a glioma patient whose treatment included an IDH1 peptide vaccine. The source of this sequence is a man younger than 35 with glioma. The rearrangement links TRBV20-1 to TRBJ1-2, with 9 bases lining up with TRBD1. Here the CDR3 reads CSAGTGIGYTF. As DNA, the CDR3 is TGCAGTGCCGGGACAGGGATCGGCTACACCTTC.